A single T cell receptor (beta chain) is shown here with its context. Its antigen is still unknown. This sample stems from a study of siplizumab effects on memory and regulatory T cells. Study-wide points: Memory cells seemed less diverse than naive T cells, which seemed major alloresponse contributors. Alloreactive CD4+ clones that could be mapped were on average around 70% Treg-derived with siplizumab, against roughly 27% in controls. About 80-97% of proliferating CD4+ or CD8+ clones had no assignable naive or memory phenotype. The study found that siplizumab significantly reduced alloreactive sequences traceable to unstimulated CD4+ memory cells.

V was shortened by 5 bases and J by 0 bases, with 9 bases between the two germline ends. The CDR3 covers 14 residues. Per the germline V gene, CDR1 is MNHNS and CDR2 is SASEGT. Profiled with immunoSEQ multiplex PCR; TCRdb holds only in-frame clones, not every one. This sample carries under 100,000 clones, roughly 87% of them seen once, and the ten largest clones take approximately 1.4%. V gene TRBV6-1 combines with J gene TRBJ2-3; no clear D gene. What was sequenced was Tregs sorted from blood. The receptor was isolated from a human donor in good health. CDR3 loop: CASSHRSSTDTQYF. CDR3 coding DNA: TGTGCCAGCAGTCACCGCTCGAGCACAGATACGCAGTATTTT.